Listed below are T cell receptor beta chains from one sample, sequenced in a study of human T cells and chemical hapten exposure. TCRdb ran MiXCR on the RACE reads and lists one entry per CDR3 protein. Among over 300,000 distinct CDR3 sequences, 4.5% to 5.5% were seen once, and the ten largest hold approximately 2.8%. The material was whole blood, obtained in connection with sensitization to the hapten diphenylcyclopropenone (DPC). The receptors originated from a woman aged 45 to 65 with alopecia areata. Some clones in this sample may be carry-over from other donors' samples. Each CDR3 is given with its conserved first and last residue. Fields, in order: D gene, V gene, J gene, clone size, CDR3 protein, CDR3 DNA. The D gene is left open where the match is weak. Size tells how often a clone was seen (once, few, many) or the class of an expanded clone, and some rows leave it out.

-	TRBV29-1	TRBJ2-3	few	CSVDFRDTQYF	TGCAGCGTTGATTTCCGGGATACGCAGTATTTT
-	TRBV18	TRBJ1-1	-	CASSPSRGTEAFF	TGTGCCAGCTCACCTTCTCGGGGCACTGAAGCTTTCTTT
-	TRBV2	TRBJ1-4	many	CASTNLGEKLFF	TGTGCCAGCACAAACTTAGGTGAAAAACTGTTTTTT
-	TRBV6-6	TRBJ2-3	-	CASSYMASFADTQYF	TGTGCCAGCAGTTACATGGCAAGTTTTGCAGATACGCAGTATTTT
-	TRBV29-1	TRBJ2-5	few	CSVLTPSIGLGETQYF	TGCAGCGTTCTGACACCAAGCATAGGGTTGGGGGAGACCCAGTACTTC
-	TRBV9	TRBJ2-3	many	CASSVGVTDTQYF	TGTGCCAGCAGCGTCGGAGTCACAGATACGCAGTATTTT
-	TRBV9	TRBJ2-3	-	CASSTEGRGVDTQYF	TGTGCCAGCAGCACAGAGGGCAGGGGTGTAGATACGCAGTATTTT
TRBD2	TRBV3-1	TRBJ2-1	-	CASSSGLAKNEQFF	TGTGCCAGCAGCTCAGGACTAGCGAAAAATGAGCAGTTCTTC
-	TRBV27	TRBJ2-7	many	CASSFSARGSYEQYF	TGTGCCAGCAGTTTTTCAGCCAGAGGATCCTACGAGCAGTACTTC
TRBD1	TRBV7-2	TRBJ1-2	few	CASSPQDRGLIYGYTF	TGTGCCAGCAGCCCGCAAGACAGGGGGCTGATCTATGGCTACACCTTC
-	TRBV2	TRBJ2-1	few	CASSYHEQFF	TGTGCCAGCAGCTATCACGAGCAGTTCTTC
TRBD1	TRBV29-1	TRBJ1-1	many	CSVEGTGSEAFF	TGCAGCGTTGAGGGGACAGGATCTGAAGCTTTCTTT
TRBD2	TRBV4-2	TRBJ2-2	many	CASSQEAGDWANTGELFF	TGTGCCAGCAGCCAAGAAGCGGGGGATTGGGCGAACACCGGGGAGCTGTTTTTT
-	TRBV5-5	TRBJ1-6	-	CASSARQIHNSPLHF	TGTGCCAGCAGCGCACGACAGATCCATAATTCACCCCTCCACTTT
TRBD2	TRBV5-5	TRBJ2-5	many	CASSPGGAGYQETQYF	TGTGCCAGCAGCCCCGGTGGAGCGGGGTACCAAGAGACCCAGTACTTC
TRBD2	TRBV6-2/TRBV6-3	TRBJ2-5	many	CASSDWSGGRETQYF	TGTGCCAGCAGTGACTGGAGCGGGGGAAGAGAGACCCAGTACTTC
-	TRBV5-4	TRBJ1-2	-	CASSRGTDYGYTF	TGTGCCAGCAGCCGGGGGACCGACTATGGCTACACCTTC
-	TRBV12-3/TRBV12-4	TRBJ2-4	many	CASSSERGNIQYF	TGTGCCAGCAGCTCAGAGAGGGGAAACATTCAGTACTTC
-	TRBV6-1	TRBJ2-7	few	CASSGKTGATYEQYF	TGTGCCAGCAGTGGAAAAACCGGGGCCACCTACGAGCAGTACTTC
TRBD2	TRBV4-3	TRBJ2-7	many	CASSQALLAGEVHEQYF	TGCGCCAGCAGCCAAGCCCTACTAGCGGGAGAGGTCCACGAGCAGTACTTC
TRBD2	TRBV3-1	TRBJ2-1	many	CASSQESLAGGNEQFF	TGTGCCAGCAGCCAAGAATCCCTAGCGGGGGGGAATGAGCAGTTCTTC
-	TRBV5-6	TRBJ2-4	many	CASSATGTEYF	TGTGCCAGCAGCGCTACCGGGACCGAGTACTTC
-	TRBV5-1	TRBJ2-3	many	CASSSNLDVFTQYF	TGCGCCAGCAGCTCCAACCTGGACGTATTTACGCAGTATTTT
-	TRBV12-3/TRBV12-4	TRBJ1-4	few	CASSFIGQTTATNEKLFF	TGTGCCAGCAGTTTTATTGGACAGACTACTGCAACTAATGAAAAACTGTTTTTT
-	TRBV11-2	TRBJ2-1	many	CASSSVTRRGNEQFF	TGTGCCAGCAGCTCCGTGACTAGGAGGGGGAATGAGCAGTTCTTC
-	TRBV12-3/TRBV12-4	TRBJ2-3	many	CASSLEGRGADTQYF	TGTGCCAGCAGTTTAGAGGGGCGAGGGGCAGATACGCAGTATTTT
-	TRBV5-1	TRBJ1-2	many	CASSPRLGTNLGYTF	TGCGCCAGCAGCCCCCGGCTCGGGACGAATCTAGGCTACACCTTC
TRBD1	TRBV5-1	TRBJ2-2	many	CASTRTGGNAGELFF	TGCGCCAGCACCAGGACAGGGGGCAACGCCGGGGAGCTGTTTTTT
TRBD2	TRBV11-3	TRBJ2-1	many	CASSLDGRDSSYNEQFF	TGTGCCAGCAGCTTAGATGGGAGGGACTCGTCCTACAATGAGCAGTTCTTC
TRBD2	TRBV18	TRBJ2-3	few	CASSRILAGDTDTQYF	TGTGCCAGCTCACGAATACTAGCGGGGGACACAGATACGCAGTATTTT
-	TRBV5-1	TRBJ2-3	many	CASSSEVRPLADTQYF	TGCGCCAGCAGCTCCGAGGTGCGTCCCCTGGCAGATACGCAGTATTTT
TRBD1	TRBV6-2/TRBV6-3	TRBJ2-4	many	CASSLTGIKNIQYF	TGTGCCAGCAGTTTGACAGGGATCAAAAACATTCAGTACTTC
-	TRBV27	TRBJ2-7	many	CASSRNTSPTYEQYF	TGTGCCAGCAGCCGTAATACTAGCCCGACCTACGAGCAGTACTTC
TRBD2	TRBV28	TRBJ2-7	few	CASSRGGSYEQYF	TGTGCCAGCAGCCGGGGAGGGTCGTACGAGCAGTACTTC
TRBD1	TRBV7-3	TRBJ2-6	many	CASSAGQGAAGANVLTF	TGTGCCAGCAGCGCCGGACAGGGGGCAGCTGGGGCCAACGTCCTGACTTTC
-	TRBV2	TRBJ1-5	-	CASSGGLGNQPQHF	TGTGCCAGCAGTGGGGGACTAGGCAATCAGCCCCAGCATTTT
-	TRBV6-5	TRBJ1-1	-	CASRTSKGKTNEAFF	TGTGCCAGCAGGACCTCCAAAGGGAAGACGAATGAAGCTTTCTTT
-	TRBV12-5	TRBJ1-3	few	CASGLSPGENTIYF	TGTGCTAGTGGTTTGTCTCCGGGTGAGAACACCATATATTTT
-	TRBV12-3/TRBV12-4	TRBJ2-1	-	CASSLPGEYNEQFF	TGTGCCAGCAGTTTACCAGGGGAGTACAATGAGCAGTTCTTC
TRBD1	TRBV3-1	TRBJ1-1	few	CASSCGQGQKAFF	TGTGCCAGCAGCTGTGGACAGGGGCAGAAAGCTTTCTTT
-	TRBV6-6	TRBJ1-1	many	CASSQGPALNTEAFF	TGTGCCAGCAGTCAAGGGCCAGCGCTAAACACTGAAGCTTTCTTT
-	TRBV28	TRBJ1-2	many	CASSFPDSYGYTF	TGTGCCAGCAGTTTTCCCGACAGCTATGGCTACACCTTC
TRBD1	TRBV2	TRBJ1-3	-	CASTGTGSGNTIYF	TGTGCCAGCACTGGGACAGGGTCTGGAAACACCATATATTTT
-	TRBV27	TRBJ1-2	-	CASSPRAVDYGYTF	TGTGCCAGCAGTCCCCGGGCCGTAGACTATGGCTACACCTTC
TRBD2	TRBV12-3/TRBV12-4	TRBJ2-1	many	CASSSRGSGGNEQFF	TGTGCCAGCAGTTCCCGCGGTAGCGGGGGAAATGAGCAGTTCTTC